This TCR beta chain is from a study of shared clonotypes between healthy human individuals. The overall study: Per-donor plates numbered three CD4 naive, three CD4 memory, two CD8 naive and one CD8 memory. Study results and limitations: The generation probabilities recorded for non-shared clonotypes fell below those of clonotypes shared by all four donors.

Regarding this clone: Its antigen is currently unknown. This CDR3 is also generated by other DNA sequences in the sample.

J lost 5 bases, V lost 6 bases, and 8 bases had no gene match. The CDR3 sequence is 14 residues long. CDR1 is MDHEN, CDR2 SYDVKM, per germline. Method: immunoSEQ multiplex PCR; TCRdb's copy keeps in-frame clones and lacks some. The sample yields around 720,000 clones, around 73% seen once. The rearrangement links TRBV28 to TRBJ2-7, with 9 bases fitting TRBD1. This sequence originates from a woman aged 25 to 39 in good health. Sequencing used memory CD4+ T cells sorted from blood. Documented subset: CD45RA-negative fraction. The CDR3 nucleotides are TGTGCCAGCAGGGGACCGGGACAGGGCAACGAGCAGTACTTC. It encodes CASRGPGQGNEQYF. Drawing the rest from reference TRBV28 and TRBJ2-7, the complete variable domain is DVKVTQSSRYLVKRTGEKVFLECVQDMDHENMFWYRQDPGLGLRLIYFSYDVKMKEKGDIPEGYSVSREKKERFSLILESASTNQTSMYLCASRGPGQGNEQYFGPGTRLTVT.